This T cell receptor beta chain was profiled in a study of blood T cell repertoires in COVID-19. The table came from immunoSEQ multiplex PCR; TCRdb's copy has only in-frame clones and leaves some out. The data hold 190,000 or so clones, with approximately 87% observed a single time. V was shortened by 3 bases and J by 1 base, with 6 bases between the two germline ends. CDR3 length: 13 residues. From germline, CDR1 is SQVTM and CDR2 ANQGSEA. What was sequenced was peripheral blood. The chain combines TRBV29-1 with TRBJ2-2; D uncertain. This clonotype was obtained from a man between 60 and 70 years old who had recovered from COVID-19. The chain's CDR3 is CSVDRGNTGELFF. For the CDR3, the DNA is TGCAGCGTTGATAGAGGGAACACCGGGGAGCTGTTTTTT.